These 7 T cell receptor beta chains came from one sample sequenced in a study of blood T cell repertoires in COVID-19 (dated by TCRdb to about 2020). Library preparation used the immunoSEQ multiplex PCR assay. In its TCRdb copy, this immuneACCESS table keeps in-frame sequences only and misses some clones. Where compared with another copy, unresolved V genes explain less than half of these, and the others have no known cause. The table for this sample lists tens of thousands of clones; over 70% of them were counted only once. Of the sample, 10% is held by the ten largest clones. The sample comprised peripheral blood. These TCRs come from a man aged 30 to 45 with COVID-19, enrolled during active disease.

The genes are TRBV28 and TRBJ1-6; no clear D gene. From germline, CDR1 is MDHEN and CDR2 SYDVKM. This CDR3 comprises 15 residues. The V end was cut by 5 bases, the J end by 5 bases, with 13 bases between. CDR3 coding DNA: TGTGCCAGCAGTACCGCCGGACTGAATAATTCACCCCTCCACTTT. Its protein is CASSTAGLNNSPLHF.

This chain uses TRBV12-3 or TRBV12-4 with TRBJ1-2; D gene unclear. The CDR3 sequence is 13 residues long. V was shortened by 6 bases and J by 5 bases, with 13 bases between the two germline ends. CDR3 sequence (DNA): TGTGCCAGCAGCCCGGGTGGCATTTATGGCTACACCTTC. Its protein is CASSPGGIYGYTF.

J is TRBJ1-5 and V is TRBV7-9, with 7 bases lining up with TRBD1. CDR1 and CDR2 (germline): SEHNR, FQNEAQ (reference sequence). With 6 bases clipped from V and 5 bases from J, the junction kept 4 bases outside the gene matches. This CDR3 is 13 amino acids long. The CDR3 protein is CASSTGADQPQHF. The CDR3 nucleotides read TGTGCCAGCAGTACAGGGGCTGATCAGCCCCAGCATTTT.

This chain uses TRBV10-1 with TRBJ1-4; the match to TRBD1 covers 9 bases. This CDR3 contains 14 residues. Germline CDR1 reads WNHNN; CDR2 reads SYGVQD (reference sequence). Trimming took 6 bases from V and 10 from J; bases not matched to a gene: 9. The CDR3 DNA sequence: TGCGCCAGCAGGAGGGACAGGGCGGCCGGAAAACTGTTTTTT. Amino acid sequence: CASRRDRAAGKLFF.

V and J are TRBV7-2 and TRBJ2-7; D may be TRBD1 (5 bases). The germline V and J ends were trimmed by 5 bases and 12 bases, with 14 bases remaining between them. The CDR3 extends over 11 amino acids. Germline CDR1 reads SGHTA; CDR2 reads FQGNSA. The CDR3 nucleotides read TGTGCCAGCAGCGAGACAGCCCTTCTGTACTTC. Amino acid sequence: CASSETALLYF.

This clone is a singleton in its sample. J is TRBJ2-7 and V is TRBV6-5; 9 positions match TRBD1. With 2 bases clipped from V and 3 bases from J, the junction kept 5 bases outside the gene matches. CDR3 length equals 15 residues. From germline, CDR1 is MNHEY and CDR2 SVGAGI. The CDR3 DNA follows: TGTGCCAGCAGTTACACCACGGGACAGGGCTACGAGCAGTACTTC. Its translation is CASSYTTGQGYEQYF.

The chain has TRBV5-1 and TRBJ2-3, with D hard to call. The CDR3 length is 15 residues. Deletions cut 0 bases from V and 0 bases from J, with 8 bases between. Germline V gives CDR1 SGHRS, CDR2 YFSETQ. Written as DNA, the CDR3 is TGCGCCAGCAGCTTGGTCTCAGATAGCACAGATACGCAGTATTTT. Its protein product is CASSLVSDSTDTQYF.